These 24 T cell receptor beta chains originate from one sample sequenced in a study of control samples from healthy donors and cancer patients. The assay was immunoSEQ multiplex PCR, and TCRdb's table has in-frame clones only and misses some. Of roughly 30,000 clones in the sample, 79% were seen once. The sample consisted of PBMCs. The receptors stem from a man aged 60 to 75 with head and neck cancer.

This chain uses TRBV3-1 (or the pseudogene TRBV3-2) with TRBJ1-1; 8 positions match TRBD1. The germline gives CDR1 LGHDT, CDR2 YNNKEL (reference sequence). With V trimmed by 0 bases and J by 11 bases, 17 bases remained unmatched. There are 17 residues in the CDR3. CDR3 bases: TGTGCCAGCAGCCAAGAAATAGTGGACAGGGCTCAACGAGAGGCTTTCTTT. This gives the protein CASSQEIVDRAQREAFF.

The CDR3 nucleotides are TGTGCCACCAGTCCACCAGGGACAGCGGTAGATACGCAGTATTTT. It specifies CATSPPGTAVDTQYF. The chain couples TRBV24-1 to TRBJ2-3; 7 bases are a match to TRBD1. CDR1 is KGHDR, CDR2 SFDVKD, per germline. The CDR3 sequence is 15 residues long. Trimming removed 6 bases from V and 5 bases from J; junction bases left unmatched: 10.

The chain has TRBV5-1 and TRBJ2-7, with D maybe TRBD1 (6 bases). V was cut by 1 base and J by 0 bases, with 14 bases left in between. The CDR3 consists of 16 residues. From germline, CDR1 is SGHRS and CDR2 YFSETQ. The CDR3 DNA sequence: TGCGCCAGCAGCTTGACGAGCCGGGACACCTCCTACGAGCAGTACTTC. Translated: CASSLTSRDTSYEQYF.

V usage is TRBV14 and J usage is TRBJ2-1; D gene uncertain. Germline assignment: CDR1 SGHDN and CDR2 FVKESK. The length of the CDR3 is 12 residues. V shed 9 bases and J shed 4 bases, with 10 bases lying between them. CDR3 protein: CASGPSYNEQFF. CDR3 DNA sequence: TGTGCCAGTGGACCCAGTTACAATGAGCAGTTCTTC.

CDR3 nucleotides: TGTGCCAGCAGCCGCGGACTGGCTGGGGCCAACGTCCTGACTTTC. This translates into CASSRGLAGANVLTF. The chain links TRBV6-5 to TRBJ2-6; tentatively, D is TRBD2 (5 bases). With 6 bases removed from V and 2 bases from J, the gap between germline ends came to 11 bases. The CDR3 extends over 15 amino acids. Germline assignment: CDR1 MNHEY and CDR2 SVGAGI.

The J gene is TRBJ2-5, the V gene TRBV4-3; possibly TRBD2 for D (5 bases). Germline lookup yields CDR1 LGHNA and CDR2 YSLEER. CDR3 length: 14 residues. Trimming stripped 1 base from V and 5 bases from J, with 11 bases between. In nucleotides, the CDR3 is TGCGCCAGCAGCCAAGTCGGGGATGGGGAGACCCAGTACTTC. This sequence encodes CASSQVGDGETQYF.

The J gene is TRBJ1-6, the V gene TRBV3-1 (or the pseudogene TRBV3-2); no clear D. Germline assignment: CDR1 LGHDT and CDR2 YNNKEL (reference sequence). V was shortened by 6 bases and J by 9 bases, with 9 bases between the two germline ends. The CDR3 runs 12 residues. CDR3 bases: TGTGCCAGCAGGAATTATGGTTCACCCCTCCACTTT. As protein: CASRNYGSPLHF.

This chain connects TRBV19 to TRBJ2-7; maybe TRBD2 (5 bases). The CDR3 sequence is 15 residues long. V was cut by 4 bases and J by 5 bases, with 18 bases left in between. CDR1 LNHDA and CDR2 SQIVND come from the germline V gene (reference sequence). As DNA, the CDR3 is TGTGCCAGTAGTAGCCCCAACTTGGGAGCCCACGAGCAGTACTTC. Protein sequence: CASSSPNLGAHEQYF.

This clone was seen a handful of times. The V gene is TRBV7-2, the J gene TRBJ2-7, with 11 bases that match TRBD1. The CDR3 is 15 residues long. J lost 1 base, V lost 6 bases, and 5 bases had no gene match. Germline V gives CDR1 SGHTA, CDR2 FQGNSA. This CDR3 reads CASSSDRGHSYEQYF. Written as DNA, the CDR3 is TGTGCCAGCAGTTCGGACAGGGGGCATTCCTACGAGCAGTACTTC.

The chain carries TRBV7-3 and TRBJ2-3, with D perhaps assigned TRBD1 or TRBD2 (5 bases each). The CDR3 runs to 16 residues. In germline, CDR1 is SGHTA, CDR2 FQGTGA. The V end lost 1 base, the J end lost 6 bases, and 17 bases lay between the germline ends. CDR3 DNA: TGTGCCAGCAGCTTAAAGGGCAGGGAGTCGGGGGATACGCAGTATTTT. Its translation: CASSLKGRESGDTQYF.

The genes are TRBV18 and TRBJ2-5; 8 nucleotides align to TRBD1. The CDR3 spans 14 residues. In germline, CDR1 is KGHSH, CDR2 LQKENI. The trim removed 6 bases at V and 5 bases at J, leaving 8 bases unmatched. CDR3 DNA: TGTGCCAGCTCTGACACAGGGGGAAGGGAGACCCAGTACTTC. This translates into CASSDTGGRETQYF. Together with reference TRBV18 and TRBJ2-5, the CDR3 gives the full variable domain: NAGVMQNPRHLVRRRGQEARLRCSPMKGHSHVYWYRQLPEEGLKFMVYLQKENIIDESGMPKERFSAEFPKEGPSILRIQQVVRGDSAAYFCASSDTGGRETQYFGPGTRLLVL.

This clone was observed once. This rearrangement joins TRBV2 to TRBJ1-1, with TRBD1 as a possible D gene (6 bases). The CDR3 length is 18 residues. CDR1 and CDR2 from the germline V gene are SNHLY and FYNNEI. V gave up 4 bases and J gave up 2 bases, with 23 bases separating them. CDR3 bases: TGTGCCAGCAGTGTTCCGGTTGTAGCGGGGGGGCGAAACACTGAAGCTTTCTTT. This codes for CASSVPVVAGGRNTEAFF.

This clone was seen a few times. The rearrangement joins TRBV19 to TRBJ2-1; TRBD1 matches at 8 bases. The V and J ends lost 3 bases and 8 bases, in that order; junction bases with no gene match: 9. The CDR3 length is 15 residues. Germline lookup yields CDR1 LNHDA and CDR2 SQIVND (reference sequence). CDR3 region: CASSISRDRSYEQFF. The DNA for the CDR3 is TGTGCCAGTAGTATTTCTCGGGACAGGTCGTATGAGCAGTTCTTC. Complete variable domain (other parts from reference TRBV19 and TRBJ2-1): DGGITQSPKYLFRKEGQNVTLSCEQNLNHDAMYWYRQDPGQGLRLIYYSQIVNDFQKGDIAEGYSVSREKKESFPLTVTSAQKNPTAFYLCASSISRDRSYEQFFGPGTRLTVL.

This clone was recorded once. This chain links TRBV4-1 with TRBJ1-2, with 7 bases lining up with TRBD1. V shed 4 bases and J 4 bases; nucleotides not matched to a gene: 6. Germline CDR1 MGHRA, CDR2 YSYEKL. This CDR3 region has 14 residues. The CDR3 loop is CASSLPTGTYGYTF. As DNA, the CDR3 is TGCGCCAGCAGCCTTCCGACAGGGACCTATGGCTACACCTTC.

The genes are TRBV7-6 and TRBJ2-2, with 11 bases matching TRBD2. V trimming: 1 base; J trimming: 4 bases; junction bases outside the gene matches: 5. Germline V gene lookup returns CDR1 SGHVS and CDR2 FNYEAQ. The CDR3 sequence is 17 residues long. The CDR3 here is CASSLELAGGSTGELFF. CDR3 DNA: TGTGCCAGCAGCTTAGAGCTAGCGGGAGGTTCCACCGGGGAGCTGTTTTTT.

The V gene is TRBV7-3, the J gene TRBJ2-2; 14 bases fit TRBD2. The CDR3 contains 16 residues. V dropped 4 bases and J dropped 4; count of bases not matched to a gene: 2. Germline V gives CDR1 SGHTA, CDR2 FQGTGA. The CDR3 sequence: CASSSGLAGGTGELFF. CDR3 DNA: TGTGCCAGCAGCTCCGGACTAGCGGGAGGCACCGGGGAGCTGTTTTTT.

V is TRBV5-8 and J is TRBJ2-3; 7 nucleotides agree with TRBD1. The CDR3 is 16 amino acids. V was clipped by 6 bases and J by 2 bases; unmatched bases: 12. In germline, CDR1 is SGHTS, CDR2 YDEGEE. CDR3 amino acids: CASNHLLTGPTDTQYF. In DNA form, the CDR3 reads TGTGCCAGCAACCACCTTTTGACAGGGCCCACAGATACGCAGTATTTT.

This clone was seen a handful of times. This chain joins TRBV5-6 and TRBJ1-6; 9 positions agree with TRBD1. Germline assignment: CDR1 SGHDT and CDR2 YYEEEE. This CDR3 contains 17 residues. Trimming at V came to 4 bases and at J to 5 bases, leaving 10 bases not matched to a gene. The CDR3 sequence is CASSRGDRAIDNSPLHF. The CDR3 coding sequence is TGTGCCAGCAGCCGGGGGGACAGGGCTATCGATAATTCACCCCTCCACTTT.

This clone has just one count. The chain carries TRBV10-3 and TRBJ2-7, with a tentative D call TRBD2 (6 bases). Deletions cut 0 bases from V and 3 bases from J, with 12 bases between. Germline V lookup: CDR1 ENHRY, CDR2 SYGVKD. The CDR3 extends over 15 amino acids. The CDR3: CAISESSGALYEQYF. Here the CDR3 DNA reads TGTGCCATCAGTGAGTCTAGCGGAGCGCTCTACGAGCAGTACTTC.

As regards this clone: One end of the junction fails to match germline, which may point to a read error. The genes are TRBV5-1 and TRBJ2-3; 11 bases align to TRBD2. Germline CDR1 SGHRS, CDR2 YFSETQ. This CDR3 has 17 amino acids. The CDR3 DNA follows: TGCGCCAGCAGTTTGGAAGGACTAGCGGGTAGCACAGATACGCAGTATTTT. Amino acids: CASSLEGLAGSTDTQYF.

V and J are TRBV7-3 and TRBJ2-5; 10 nucleotides align to TRBD1. J lost 5 bases, V lost 2 bases, and 5 bases had no gene match. The CDR3 length is 15 residues. Germline V gene lookup returns CDR1 SGHTA and CDR2 FQGTGA. This chain's CDR3 is CASSLGRQGAETQYF. As DNA, the CDR3 is TGTGCCAGCAGCTTAGGAAGACAGGGGGCTGAGACCCAGTACTTC.

This clone was seen more than once but under ten times. V is TRBV7-8 and J is TRBJ1-5, with 8 positions matching TRBD1. The CDR3 consists of 17 residues. Germline loops: CDR1 SGHVS, CDR2 FQNEAQ. J was trimmed by 4 bases and V by 1 base; bases with no gene match: 9. Here the CDR3 reads CASSLDGTGQRNQPQHF. The CDR3 bases are TGTGCCAGCAGCTTAGATGGGACAGGACAGCGAAATCAGCCCCAGCATTTT.

The CDR3 region has the DNA TGTGCCACCAGTCCCCGGGTAGGGACTAGCGGGAGGACTTACAGCACAGATACGCAGTATTTT. It encodes CATSPRVGTSGRTYSTDTQYF. The chain joins TRBV24-1 to TRBJ2-3; 15 positions agree with TRBD2. Germline lookup yields CDR1 KGHDR and CDR2 SFDVKD. The CDR3 contains 21 residues. V lost 6 bases to trimming and J lost 0 bases; unmatched junction nucleotides: 15.

The rearrangement links TRBV5-4 to TRBJ2-7; D may be TRBD2 (6 bases). The V end lost 7 bases, the J end lost 3 bases, and 17 bases lay between the germline ends. Germline assignment: CDR1 SGHNT and CDR2 YYREEE (reference sequence). This CDR3 contains 14 residues. The CDR3 DNA reads TGTGCCAGCTATCCCTGGGGGGTCCACTACGAGCAGTACTTC. It is translated as CASYPWGVHYEQYF.